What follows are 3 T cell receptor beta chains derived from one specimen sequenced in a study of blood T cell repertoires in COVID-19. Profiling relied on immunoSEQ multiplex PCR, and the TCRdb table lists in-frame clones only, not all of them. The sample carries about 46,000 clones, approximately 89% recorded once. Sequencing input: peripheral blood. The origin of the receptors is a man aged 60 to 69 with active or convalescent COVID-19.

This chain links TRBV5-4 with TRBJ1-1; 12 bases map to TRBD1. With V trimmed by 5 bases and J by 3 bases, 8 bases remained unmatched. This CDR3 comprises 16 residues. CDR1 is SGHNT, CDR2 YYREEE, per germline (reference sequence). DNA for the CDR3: TGTGCCAGCAGACCGGGACAGGGGGCCTGGGACACTGAAGCTTTCTTT. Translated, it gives CASRPGQGAWDTEAFF.

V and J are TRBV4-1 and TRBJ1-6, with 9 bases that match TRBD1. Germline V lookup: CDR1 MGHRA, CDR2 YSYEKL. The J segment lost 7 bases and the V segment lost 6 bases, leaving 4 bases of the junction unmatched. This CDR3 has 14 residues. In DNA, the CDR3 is TGCGCCAGCAGGGGGACAGGGTTCAATTCACCCCTCCACTTT. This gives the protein CASRGTGFNSPLHF.

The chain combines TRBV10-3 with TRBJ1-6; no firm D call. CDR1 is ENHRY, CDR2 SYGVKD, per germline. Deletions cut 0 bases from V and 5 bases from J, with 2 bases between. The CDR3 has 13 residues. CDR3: CAISESDNSPLHF. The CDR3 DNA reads TGTGCCATCAGTGAGTCCGATAATTCACCCCTCCACTTT.